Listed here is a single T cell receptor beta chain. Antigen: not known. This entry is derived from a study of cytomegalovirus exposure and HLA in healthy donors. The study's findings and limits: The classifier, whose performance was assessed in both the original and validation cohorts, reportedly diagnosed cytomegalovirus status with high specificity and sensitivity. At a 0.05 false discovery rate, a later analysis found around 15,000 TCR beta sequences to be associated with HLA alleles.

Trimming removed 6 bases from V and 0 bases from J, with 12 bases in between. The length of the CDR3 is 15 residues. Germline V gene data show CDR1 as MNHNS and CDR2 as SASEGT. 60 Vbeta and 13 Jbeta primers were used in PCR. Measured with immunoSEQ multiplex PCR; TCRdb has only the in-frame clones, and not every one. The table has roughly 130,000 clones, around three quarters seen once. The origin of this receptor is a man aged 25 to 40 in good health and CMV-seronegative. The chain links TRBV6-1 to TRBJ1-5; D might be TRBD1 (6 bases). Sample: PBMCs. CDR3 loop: CASSPDRDSNQPQHF. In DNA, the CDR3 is TGTGCCAGCAGCCCGGACAGAGATAGCAATCAGCCCCAGCATTTT.